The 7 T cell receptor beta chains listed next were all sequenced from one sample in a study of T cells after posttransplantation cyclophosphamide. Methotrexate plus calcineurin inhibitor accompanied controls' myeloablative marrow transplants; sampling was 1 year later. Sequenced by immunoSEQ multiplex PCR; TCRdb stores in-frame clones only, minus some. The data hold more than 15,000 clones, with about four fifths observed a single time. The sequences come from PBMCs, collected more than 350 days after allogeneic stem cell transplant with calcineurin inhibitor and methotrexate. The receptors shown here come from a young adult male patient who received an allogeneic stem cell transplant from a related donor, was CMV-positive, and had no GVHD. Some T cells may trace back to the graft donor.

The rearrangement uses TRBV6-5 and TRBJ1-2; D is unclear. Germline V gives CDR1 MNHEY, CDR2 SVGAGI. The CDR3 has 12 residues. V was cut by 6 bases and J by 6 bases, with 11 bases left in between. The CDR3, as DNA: TGTGCCAGCAGCCAAACCTCGGATGGCTACACCTTC. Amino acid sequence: CASSQTSDGYTF.

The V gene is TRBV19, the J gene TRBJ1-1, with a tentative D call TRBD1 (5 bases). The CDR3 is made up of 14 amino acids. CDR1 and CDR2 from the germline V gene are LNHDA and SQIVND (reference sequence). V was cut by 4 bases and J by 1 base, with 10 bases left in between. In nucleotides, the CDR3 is TGTGCCAGTAGTAGAACAGGTAGGAACACTGAAGCTTTCTTT. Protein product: CASSRTGRNTEAFF.

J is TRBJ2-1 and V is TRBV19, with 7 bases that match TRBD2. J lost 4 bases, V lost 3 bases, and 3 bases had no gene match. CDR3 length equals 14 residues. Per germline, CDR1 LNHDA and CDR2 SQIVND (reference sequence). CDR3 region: CASSIGTTYNEQFF. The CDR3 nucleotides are TGTGCCAGTAGTATCGGGACTACTTACAATGAGCAGTTCTTC. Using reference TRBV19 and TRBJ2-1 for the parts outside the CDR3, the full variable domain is DGGITQSPKYLFRKEGQNVTLSCEQNLNHDAMYWYRQDPGQGLRLIYYSQIVNDFQKGDIAEGYSVSREKKESFPLTVTSAQKNPTAFYLCASSIGTTYNEQFFGPGTRLTVL.

CDR3 coding DNA: TGTGCCAGTAGTATAGGCACTAGCGGGAGTGGGGAGACCCAGTACTTC. The encoded protein is CASSIGTSGSGETQYF. The chain employs TRBV19 and TRBJ2-5, with TRBD2 identical over 11 bases. This CDR3 comprises 16 residues. Germline lookup yields CDR1 LNHDA and CDR2 SQIVND (reference sequence). V shed 1 base, J shed 5 bases, and the junction held 6 bases outside the gene matches.

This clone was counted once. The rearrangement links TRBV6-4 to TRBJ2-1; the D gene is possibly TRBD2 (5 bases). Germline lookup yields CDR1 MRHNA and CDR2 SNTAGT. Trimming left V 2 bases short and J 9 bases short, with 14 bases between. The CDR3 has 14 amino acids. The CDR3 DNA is TGTGCCAGCAGTGACGGGCGGGCTTCGGCTGAGCAGTTCTTC. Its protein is CASSDGRASAEQFF.

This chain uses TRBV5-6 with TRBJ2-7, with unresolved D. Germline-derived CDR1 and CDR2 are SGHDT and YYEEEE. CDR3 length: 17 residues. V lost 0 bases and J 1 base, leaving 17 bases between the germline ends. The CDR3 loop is CASSLGFNSHPSYEQYF. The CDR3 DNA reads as TGTGCCAGCAGCTTGGGTTTTAACTCCCATCCTTCCTACGAGCAGTACTTC.

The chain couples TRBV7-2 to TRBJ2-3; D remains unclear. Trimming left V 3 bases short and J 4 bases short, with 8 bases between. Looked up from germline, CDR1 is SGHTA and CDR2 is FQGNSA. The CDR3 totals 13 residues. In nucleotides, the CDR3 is TGTGCCAGCAGCTTGGCAGGCCCAGATACGCAGTATTTT. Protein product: CASSLAGPDTQYF.